The 28 T cell receptor beta chains listed next were all sequenced from one sample in a study of cytotoxic CD8 clonotypes in ibrutinib-treated CLL. The assay was immunoSEQ multiplex PCR, and TCRdb's table has in-frame clones only and misses some. The table shows over 250,000 clones, with 76% occurring only once. The sequences come from PBMCs, collected at disease progression, from a patient treated with ibrutinib. These receptors came from a human donor with chronic lymphocytic leukemia.

The chain combines TRBV11-2 with TRBJ2-7, with D unclear. Germline V lookup: CDR1 SGHAT, CDR2 FQNNGV. The CDR3 consists of 12 residues. Trimming left V 2 bases short and J 5 bases short, with 7 bases between. For the CDR3, the DNA is TGTGCCAGCAGCTTAACAAGGAACGAGCAGTACTTC. It encodes CASSLTRNEQYF.

The genes are TRBV5-4 and TRBJ2-7, with D hard to call. CDR1 SGHNT and CDR2 YYREEE come from the germline V gene (reference sequence). V was pared by 4 bases and J by 7 bases, with 15 bases between. The CDR3 is 13 residues long. The CDR3 sequence: CASSPLLGLEQYF. The CDR3, as DNA: TGTGCCAGCAGCCCTCTACTGGGCCTGGAGCAGTACTTC.

The table lists this clone with a few counts. The chain combines TRBV18 with TRBJ2-7; 10 positions match TRBD1. With V trimmed by 5 bases and J by 5 bases, 6 bases remained unmatched. The CDR3 spans 14 residues. Germline CDR1 is KGHSH and CDR2 is LQKENI. In DNA form, the CDR3 reads TGTGCCAGCTCAGCGACAGGGGGCATTGACGAGCAGTACTTC. Protein: CASSATGGIDEQYF.

V is TRBV9 and J is TRBJ2-5; 10 bases agree with TRBD1. The V and J ends lost 4 bases and 7 bases, in that order; junction bases with no gene match: 4. The CDR3 is 13 amino acids. Germline V CDR1 and CDR2: SGDLS, YYNGEE. The CDR3 nucleotides are TGTGCCAGCAGCCTTGGACAGGGGGGGACCCAGTACTTC. It codes for CASSLGQGGTQYF.

The chain carries TRBV29-1 and TRBJ1-1, with unresolved D. Germline lookup yields CDR1 SQVTM and CDR2 ANQGSEA. V dropped 3 bases and J dropped 2 bases, with 13 bases sitting between them. This CDR3 region has 14 residues. CDR3 in amino acids: CSVEYGWGNTEAFF. As DNA, the CDR3 is TGCAGCGTTGAGTATGGGTGGGGAAACACTGAAGCTTTCTTT.

The chain uses TRBV7-6 and TRBJ2-7; 10 bases are shared with TRBD1. Germline CDR1 is SGHVS and CDR2 is FNYEAQ. The V segment lost 5 bases and the J segment 3 bases; nucleotides outside the gene matches: 7. This CDR3 is built from 15 residues. CDR3 sequence (DNA): TGTGCCAGCAGCCCCAGAGGACAGGGGGGCTACGAGCAGTACTTC. Its translation is CASSPRGQGGYEQYF.

The chain joins TRBV5-6 to TRBJ2-7; TRBD2 agrees at 10 bases. CDR1 is SGHDT and CDR2 is YYEEEE in the germline V gene. J gave up 1 base and V 5 bases, and 3 bases lay outside the gene matches. The CDR3 is made up of 14 amino acids. CDR3 bases: TGTGCCAGCAGGTTTAGCGGGAGGTCCTACGAGCAGTACTTC. Amino acids: CASRFSGRSYEQYF.

CDR3 protein: CASSAGTGGNQPQHF. In nucleotides, the CDR3 is TGCGCCAGCAGCGCCGGGACAGGGGGGAATCAGCCCCAGCATTTT. The chain recombines TRBV5-1 with TRBJ1-5; the match to TRBD1 covers 11 bases. V lost 4 bases to trimming and J lost 4 bases; unmatched junction nucleotides: 4. This CDR3 has 15 residues. Germline values: CDR1 SGHRS, CDR2 YFSETQ.

This clone came up a few times. The chain uses TRBV6-1 and TRBJ1-2; D uncertain. V lost 2 bases and J lost 4, with 8 bases in between. There are 13 residues in the CDR3. The germline CDR1 and CDR2 sequences are MNHNS and SASEGT. CDR3 nucleotide sequence: TGTGCCAGCAGTGAAAGGGCCACCTATGGCTACACCTTC. Translation: CASSERATYGYTF.

This chain connects TRBV5-6 to TRBJ1-2; 8 bases match TRBD1. The V gene end was trimmed by 2 bases and the J gene end by 3 bases; junction bases not matched to a gene: 3. CDR1 and CDR2 (germline): SGHDT, YYEEEE. The CDR3 spans 14 residues. CDR3 amino acids: CASSFRDRYYGYTF. CDR3 nucleotides: TGTGCCAGCAGCTTCCGGGACAGGTACTATGGCTACACCTTC.

The chain carries TRBV19 and TRBJ2-1; the match to TRBD2 covers 12 bases. The CDR3 extends over 15 amino acids. Trimming removed 5 bases from V and 6 bases from J; junction bases left unmatched: 5. The germline V gene has CDR1 LNHDA and CDR2 SQIVND (reference sequence). In DNA, the CDR3 is TGTGCCAGTAGTCTCGGACTAGCGGGGCCCAATGAGCAGTTCTTC. Translated: CASSLGLAGPNEQFF.

Concerning this clone itself: The sample carries other DNA sequences with the same CDR3. The rearrangement uses TRBV9 and TRBJ2-3; unclear D gene. V was pared by 0 bases and J by 0 bases, with 5 bases between. Germline V CDR1 and CDR2: SGDLS, YYNGEE. This CDR3 is built from 14 residues. CDR3: CASSVVASTDTQYF. Here the CDR3 DNA reads TGTGCCAGCAGCGTAGTCGCTAGCACAGATACGCAGTATTTT.

The genes are TRBV18 and TRBJ2-7, with 10 bases matching TRBD2. The V gene's germline CDR1 is KGHSH and CDR2 LQKENI. The CDR3 covers 19 residues. With 5 bases clipped from V and 0 bases from J, the junction kept 16 bases outside the gene matches. The CDR3 DNA reads TGTGCCAGCTCATCAAGACCCGGACTAGCGGTAGGAAGCTCCTACGAGCAGTACTTC. It translates to CASSSRPGLAVGSSYEQYF.

V usage is TRBV18 and J usage is TRBJ2-5, with a weak D call TRBD2 (5 bases). Germline assignment: CDR1 KGHSH and CDR2 LQKENI. The CDR3 runs to 14 residues. Trimming took 6 bases from V and 5 from J, leaving 16 bases between them. Here the CDR3 reads CASSELMSGETQYF. The CDR3 nucleotides are TGTGCCAGCTCCGAGTTGATGTCGGGGGAGACCCAGTACTTC.

This chain joins TRBV5-4 and TRBJ2-1; 9 nucleotides line up with TRBD2. J gave up 4 bases and V 0 bases, and 2 bases lay outside the gene matches. The germline V gene encodes CDR1 SGHNT and CDR2 YYREEE (reference sequence). The CDR3 extends over 15 amino acids. The CDR3: CASSLVAGVYNEQFF. The CDR3 DNA reads TGTGCCAGCAGCTTGGTAGCGGGAGTATACAATGAGCAGTTCTTC.

The chain joins TRBV7-9 to TRBJ1-6; D gene uncertain. This CDR3 is 17 amino acids long. The V end lost 5 bases, the J end lost 0 bases, and 14 bases lay between the germline ends. Germline CDR1 SEHNR, CDR2 FQNEAQ (reference sequence). CDR3 coding DNA: TGTGCCAGCAGCCCAGGAGTGTTGAGCTCCTATAATTCACCCCTCCACTTT. Translation gives CASSPGVLSSYNSPLHF.

The gene calls are TRBV5-4 and TRBJ2-7, with D possibly being TRBD2 (6 bases). Looked up from germline, CDR1 is SGHNT and CDR2 is YYREEE (reference sequence). The CDR3 sequence is 14 residues long. Trimming took 4 bases from V and 4 from J, leaving 15 bases between them. The CDR3 sequence is CASSVGGSGYEQYF. In nucleotides, the CDR3 is TGTGCCAGCAGCGTGGGGGGATCGGGTTACGAGCAGTACTTC.

The chain recombines TRBV9 with TRBJ2-2; 9 nucleotides line up with TRBD2. The CDR3 length is 16 residues. Germline CDR1 and CDR2: SGDLS and YYNGEE. The ends lost 4 bases at V and 4 bases at J; junction bases unmatched: 8. DNA for the CDR3: TGTGCCAGCAGCCTAGGTCTAGCGGGGACCACCGGGGAGCTGTTTTTT. This codes for CASSLGLAGTTGELFF.

The rearrangement uses TRBV7-2 and TRBJ1-4; D is perhaps TRBD1 (6 bases). V was cut by 2 bases and J by 8 bases, with 9 bases left in between. CDR1 is SGHTA and CDR2 is FQGNSA in the germline V gene. The CDR3 is made up of 13 amino acids. CDR3 protein: CASSLTGSEKLFF. As DNA, the CDR3 is TGTGCCAGCAGCTTAACAGGGAGCGAAAAACTGTTTTTT.

CDR3 nucleotide sequence: TGCGCCAGCAGCGGACAGGATAATTCACCCCTCCACTTT. Its translation is CASSGQDNSPLHF. The chain joins TRBV10-2 to TRBJ1-6; 7 bases align to TRBD1. The CDR3 is 13 amino acids. V dropped 6 bases and J dropped 5; count of bases not matched to a gene: 1. CDR1 and CDR2 from the germline V gene are WSHSY and SAAADI.

The CDR3 nucleotides read TGTGCCAGCAGTGATTACTGGGCCAAGCAAGAGACCCAGTACTTC. It yields the protein CASSDYWAKQETQYF. The V and J genes are TRBV27 and TRBJ2-5; D gene unclear. V lost 5 bases to trimming and J lost 2 bases, with 15 bases between them. The CDR3 spans 15 residues. Germline assignment: CDR1 MNHEY and CDR2 SMNVEV (reference sequence).

This sequence joins TRBV7-9 and TRBJ2-7, with TRBD2 as a possible D gene (5 bases). The CDR3 sequence is 14 residues long. V lost 0 bases to trimming and J lost 1 base, with 7 bases between them. In germline, CDR1 is SEHNR, CDR2 FQNEAQ (reference sequence). CDR3 in DNA: TGTGCCAGCAGCTTAGCGCGGGTGTCCTACGAGCAGTACTTC. Protein product: CASSLARVSYEQYF. Based on the CDR3 plus reference TRBV7-9 and TRBJ2-7, the full variable domain is DTGVSQNPRHKITKRGQNVTFRCDPISEHNRLYWYRQTLGQGPEFLTYFQNEAQLEKSRLLSDRFSAERPKGSFSTLEIQRTEQGDSAMYLCASSLARVSYEQYFGPGTRLTVT.

About this clone itself: The same CDR3 can be traced to other DNA sequences in this sample. For the CDR3, the DNA is TGTGCCAGCTCACCAGTAGACTCTGGGGCCAACGTCCTGACTTTC. Translated, it gives CASSPVDSGANVLTF. This chain uses TRBV18 with TRBJ2-6; D not certain. Germline CDR1 reads KGHSH; CDR2 reads LQKENI. V was clipped by 2 bases and J by 0 bases, with 5 bases between them. The CDR3 is 15 amino acids.

The rearrangement uses TRBV4-1 and TRBJ2-5; TRBD2 matches at 12 bases. V lost 0 bases to trimming and J lost 5 bases; unmatched junction nucleotides: 7. The CDR3 contains 17 residues. The germline CDR1 and CDR2 sequences are MGHRA and YSYEKL. The CDR3 loop reads CASSQEGGLAGGETQYF. The DNA for the CDR3 is TGCGCCAGCAGCCAAGAAGGGGGACTAGCGGGTGGGGAGACCCAGTACTTC.

The chain carries TRBV4-1 and TRBJ2-5; D ambiguous. Germline V gives CDR1 MGHRA, CDR2 YSYEKL. V was cut by 0 bases and J by 0 bases, with 20 bases left in between. The CDR3 sequence is 19 residues long. CDR3 residues: CASSQDSTPGVRNQETQYF. CDR3 nucleotide sequence: TGCGCCAGCAGCCAAGATTCGACCCCTGGAGTCAGAAACCAAGAGACCCAGTACTTC.

The V gene is TRBV28, the J gene TRBJ1-3, with D maybe TRBD1 (5 bases). The V gene lost 9 bases and the J gene lost 0 bases, with 9 bases spanning the gap. Germline V CDR1 and CDR2: MDHEN, SYDVKM. This CDR3 spans 13 amino acids. The chain's CDR3 is CASRGGSGNTIYF. The DNA for the CDR3 is TGTGCCAGTAGGGGCGGCTCTGGAAACACCATATATTTT.

Only one count was recorded for this clone. CDR3 bases: TGTGCCAGCAGGCTTGGACCTGGGGCTAATGAAAAACTGTTTTTT. This sequence encodes CASRLGPGANEKLFF. The chain uses TRBV2 and TRBJ1-4; D uncertain. V gave up 6 bases and J gave up 3 bases, with 14 bases separating them. CDR3 length equals 15 residues. Germline V gene sequence: CDR1 SNHLY, CDR2 FYNNEI.

This clone was counted a single time. The V gene is TRBV13, the J gene TRBJ2-7; D is perhaps TRBD2 (6 bases). Germline V gives CDR1 PRHDT, CDR2 FYEKMQ (reference sequence). The ends were cut back, 5 bases at V and 2 bases at J, with 13 bases in the middle. CDR3 size: 14 residues. The CDR3 sequence: CASSRGSGTYEQYF. CDR3 nucleotides: TGTGCCAGCAGCCGGGGGTCTGGGACCTACGAGCAGTACTTC.